This T cell receptor (beta chain) was recorded in a study of T cells in Graves' hyperthyroidism and ophthalmopathy. The study's findings and limits: Model predictions of ophthalmopathy came a median around 6.5 months before onset. Most thyroid clonotypes that were expanded above 0.001 also turned up in blood.

The investigators amplified TCR beta CDR3 regions from RNA transcripts. TCR CDR3 underwent first-round RT-PCR with the HTBI primer set. TCRdb fed the multiplex PCR reads into MiXCR, producing one record per CDR3 protein. This sample has approximately 360,000 distinct CDR3 sequences, with approximately 14% found just once. This clonotype was counted ten times or more. The antigen remains undetermined. Deletions cut 4 bases from V and 0 bases from J, with 6 bases between. Germline lookup yields CDR1 MDHEN and CDR2 SYDVKM. This CDR3 has 14 residues. Progressors' blood was drawn at hyperthyroidism diagnosis, before ophthalmopathy symptoms.

Sequencing used blood. The chain joins TRBV28 to TRBJ1-4; D is ambiguous. The clonotype comes from a woman aged 18-35 years with Graves' hyperthyroidism that later progressed to Graves' ophthalmopathy. The CDR3 loop is CASSYPSTNEKLFF. CDR3 sequence (DNA): TGTGCCAGCAGTTACCCATCAACTAATGAAAAACTGTTTTTT.